Given below is one T cell receptor (beta chain) in context. The sample comes from a study of neoadjuvant anti-PD-1 for oral cavity cancer. Study-level information: Patients without progression got a fourth dose around day 43.

This table comes from immunoSEQ multiplex PCR, and its TCRdb copy is limited to in-frame clones, with some not included. This repertoire shows roughly 15,000 clones, under 85% found once; its top ten account for 2.5% to 3.5%. V was shortened by 0 bases and J by 3 bases, with 12 bases between the two germline ends. The germline gives CDR1 SGDLS, CDR2 YYNGEE. The CDR3 has 16 amino acids. Stated time point: after neoadjuvant nivolumab, at surgical resection. The TCR comes from a person between 40 and 80 years old with oral cavity squamous cell carcinoma. The V gene is TRBV9, the J gene TRBJ1-4; D ambiguous. The sequencing here drew on PBMCs, taken after nivolumab (anti-PD-1) treatment. In nucleotides, the CDR3 is TGTGCCAGCAGCGTAGAAAGCAGGTCCCCTAATGAAAAACTGTTTTTT. This encodes CASSVESRSPNEKLFF.